The 6 T cell receptor beta chains given below trace back to one sample, sequenced in a study of T-cell reconstitution after alpha-beta-depleted transplantation in children. Molecular barcoding with unique molecular identifiers was used for the TCRbeta library. TCRdb ran MiXCR on the PCR reads and lists one entry per CDR3 protein. The data contain a few hundred thousand distinct CDR3 sequences, approximately 20% of them singletons. Sample: PBMCs, mostly from graft donor cells, taken 180 days after TCRalphabeta/CD19-depleted stem cell transplant. These receptors were obtained from a male patient under 18 who had a stem cell transplant for acute lymphoblastic leukemia, so the T cells may come from the graft donor.

This chain connects TRBV6-5 to TRBJ1-1, with 7 bases lining up with TRBD1. The CDR3 is 14 amino acids. V shed 5 bases and J 1 base; nucleotides not matched to a gene: 4. Germline V lookup: CDR1 MNHEY, CDR2 SVGAGI. In DNA form, the CDR3 reads TGTGCCAGCAGTCACAGGGGCGGGAACACTGAAGCTTTCTTT. It encodes CASSHRGGNTEAFF.

This clonotype appeared once. V and J are TRBV5-1 and TRBJ2-6, with unresolved D. Trimming removed 3 bases at V and 2 bases at J, with 9 bases between. CDR1 SGHRS and CDR2 YFSETQ come from the germline V gene. CDR3 length: 15 residues. CDR3 nucleotides: TGCGCCAGCAGCTCTTACTCTGCTGGGGCCAACGTCCTGACTTTC. Translated: CASSSYSAGANVLTF.

V gene TRBV6-5 combines with J gene TRBJ1-2, with 7 bases identical to TRBD1. The V gene end was trimmed by 2 bases and the J gene end by 8 bases; junction bases not matched to a gene: 11. This CDR3 spans 15 amino acids. Germline values: CDR1 MNHEY, CDR2 SVGAGI. CDR3 sequence (DNA): TGTGCCAGCAGTTACCTTCCAACCCGACAGGGCGGCTACACCTTC. Encoded protein: CASSYLPTRQGGYTF.

This clonotype has just a few counts. The chain combines TRBV20-1 with TRBJ1-5, with D possibly matching TRBD1 (6 bases). This CDR3 has 15 amino acids. The germline V gene encodes CDR1 DFQATT and CDR2 SNEGSKA (reference sequence). V lost 2 bases to trimming and J lost 5 bases, with 16 bases between them. CDR3 sequence (DNA): TGCAGTGCTAGAAGGGGGACCGCGCGAGATCAGCCCCAGCATTTT. Translated: CSARRGTARDQPQHF.

This clonotype turned up a few times. V gene TRBV4-2 combines with J gene TRBJ2-1; no clear D gene. V gave up 8 bases and J gave up 10 bases, with 12 bases separating them. This CDR3 spans 11 amino acids. In germline, CDR1 is LGHNA, CDR2 YNFKEQ. The CDR3 sequence: CASRRVDEQFF. CDR3 sequence (DNA): TGTGCCAGCCGACGGGTTGACGAGCAGTTCTTC.

At least ten counts were recorded for this clonotype. This CDR3 reads CASSLPKDEQFF. In nucleotides, the CDR3 is TGTGCCAGCAGCTTGCCTAAGGATGAGCAGTTCTTC. The rearrangement links TRBV5-5 to TRBJ2-1, with D unclear. V lost 1 base and J 8 bases, leaving 7 bases between the germline ends. Germline V CDR1 and CDR2: SGHKS, YYEKEE (reference sequence). This CDR3 region has 12 residues.